The 12 T cell receptor beta chains presented below share a single source sample, sequenced in a study of cytomegalovirus exposure and HLA in healthy donors. The PCR employed 60 Vbeta primers together with 13 Jbeta primers. Sequencing used immunoSEQ multiplex PCR; TCRdb keeps in-frame clones, though not all of them. The sample has tens of thousands of clones, 65% to 75% seen once; the top ten hold approximately 2.1%. The sequencing sample was made of PBMCs. The receptors shown here come from a man aged 25 to 40 in good health and CMV-seronegative.

Only a few counts were recorded for this clone. The V gene is TRBV6-5, the J gene TRBJ2-1, with a possible D match to TRBD1 (6 bases). Trimming removed 4 bases at V and 7 bases at J, with 11 bases between. The germline gives CDR1 MNHEY, CDR2 SVGAGI. The CDR3 is 13 amino acids. CDR3 loop: CASSFQGRNEQFF. The CDR3 coding sequence is TGTGCCAGCAGTTTTCAGGGGCGGAATGAGCAGTTCTTC.

This sequence joins TRBV2 and TRBJ2-1; 14 bases line up with TRBD2. V lost 6 bases to trimming and J lost 2 bases; unmatched junction nucleotides: 3. The CDR3 extends over 16 amino acids. Germline V CDR1 and CDR2: SNHLY, FYNNEI. For the CDR3, the DNA is TGTGCCAGCAGCAAGGGACTAGCGGGAGCCTACAATGAGCAGTTCTTC. Translated, it gives CASSKGLAGAYNEQFF. Using reference TRBV2 and TRBJ2-1 for the parts outside the CDR3, the full variable domain is EPEVTQTPSHQVTQMGQEVILRCVPISNHLYFYWYRQILGQKVEFLVSFYNNEISEKSEIFDDQFSVERPDGSNFTLKIRSTKLEDSAMYFCASSKGLAGAYNEQFFGPGTRLTVL.

The rearrangement uses TRBV11-2 and TRBJ1-2; D remains unclear. Germline CDR1 reads SGHAT; CDR2 reads FQNNGV. The V end lost 4 bases, the J end lost 4 bases, and 16 bases lay between the germline ends. The CDR3 consists of 15 residues. The CDR3, as DNA: TGTGCCAGCAGCTCCACCGTGGGCAGTGGCTATGGCTACACCTTC. Its protein is CASSSTVGSGYGYTF.

The J gene is TRBJ1-6, the V gene TRBV6-5; 9 bases are a match to TRBD1. The V segment lost 5 bases and the J segment 9 bases; nucleotides outside the gene matches: 8. From germline, CDR1 is MNHEY and CDR2 SVGAGI. This CDR3 contains 15 residues. CDR3 protein: CASSPSGQGGSPLHF. The CDR3, as DNA: TGTGCCAGCAGTCCTTCGGGACAGGGAGGTTCACCCCTCCACTTT.

The chain links TRBV18 to TRBJ1-4; 7 bases are a match to TRBD1. Per the germline V gene, CDR1 is KGHSH and CDR2 is LQKENI. The CDR3 is 16 amino acids. The J segment lost 3 bases and the V segment lost 2 bases, leaving 6 bases of the junction unmatched. In DNA, the CDR3 is TGTGCCAGCTCACCAGAGGGGGCGCCGGCTAATGAAAAACTGTTTTTT. It is translated as CASSPEGAPANEKLFF.

V usage is TRBV5-8 and J usage is TRBJ2-5; TRBD2 is a possible D gene (5 bases). Germline CDR1 is SGHTS and CDR2 is YDEGEE. Deletions cut 4 bases from V and 4 bases from J, with 17 bases between. This CDR3 comprises 15 residues. The CDR3 loop reads CASSPHLWRRETQYF. CDR3 bases: TGTGCCAGCAGCCCCCATCTTTGGAGGCGAGAGACCCAGTACTTC.

The table lists this clone with a few counts. V and J are TRBV30 and TRBJ1-5; perhaps TRBD1 as D (6 bases). This CDR3 is 13 amino acids long. With 1 base removed from V and 6 bases from J, the gap between germline ends came to 10 bases. Per the germline V gene, CDR1 is GTSNPN and CDR2 is SVGIG (reference sequence). The CDR3 loop is CAWSGGPGQPQHF. CDR3 DNA sequence: TGTGCCTGGAGTGGGGGGCCGGGTCAGCCCCAGCATTTT.

Here the CDR3 reads CASSATGTDNQPQHF. The CDR3 bases are TGTGCCAGCAGCGCGACCGGGACAGACAATCAGCCCCAGCATTTT. The chain uses TRBV5-6 and TRBJ1-5; TRBD1 matches at 7 bases. Trimming removed 4 bases from V and 3 bases from J; junction bases left unmatched: 7. The germline V gene encodes CDR1 SGHDT and CDR2 YYEEEE. The CDR3 has 15 residues. Drawing the rest from reference TRBV5-6 and TRBJ1-5, the complete variable domain is DAGVTQSPTHLIKTRGQQVTLRCSPKSGHDTVSWYQQALGQGPQFIFQYYEEEERQRGNFPDRFSGHQFPNYSSELNVNALLLGDSALYLCASSATGTDNQPQHFGDGTRLSIL.

In this sample, this clone turned up once. The identical CDR3 is also encoded by other nucleotide sequences in the sample. The CDR3 here is CASRDRGYEQYF. The CDR3 DNA reads TGTGCCAGCCGGGACAGGGGTTACGAGCAGTACTTC. The chain joins TRBV19 to TRBJ2-7; 10 nucleotides align to TRBD1. Trimming removed 9 bases from V and 4 bases from J; junction bases left unmatched: 3. The V gene's germline CDR1 is LNHDA and CDR2 SQIVND (reference sequence). The CDR3 runs 12 residues.

The V and J genes are TRBV19 and TRBJ1-5; D remains unclear. The V gene's germline CDR1 is LNHDA and CDR2 SQIVND (reference sequence). The ends were cut back, 6 bases at V and 1 base at J, with 7 bases in the middle. The CDR3 spans 13 residues. The CDR3 coding sequence is TGTGCCAGTAGCCAAGAGAGCAATCAGCCCCAGCATTTT. It codes for CASSQESNQPQHF.

This clone was seen a handful of times. This rearrangement joins TRBV5-6 to TRBJ1-2; D gene uncertain. CDR1 and CDR2 from the germline V gene are SGHDT and YYEEEE. This CDR3 is built from 15 residues. V shed 4 bases and J shed 1 base, with 14 bases lying between them. The CDR3 loop reads CASSPNEAYNYGYTF. For the CDR3, the DNA is TGTGCCAGCAGCCCCAACGAAGCCTATAACTATGGCTACACCTTC.

This clone was counted a single time. The genes are TRBV28 and TRBJ2-7, with 10 bases aligning to TRBD2. Germline CDR1 reads MDHEN; CDR2 reads SYDVKM. The CDR3 spans 13 residues. The trim removed 7 bases at V and 4 bases at J, leaving 4 bases unmatched. In DNA form, the CDR3 reads TGTGCCAGCACTAGCGGGAGTATTTACGAGCAGTACTTC. Translation gives CASTSGSIYEQYF.